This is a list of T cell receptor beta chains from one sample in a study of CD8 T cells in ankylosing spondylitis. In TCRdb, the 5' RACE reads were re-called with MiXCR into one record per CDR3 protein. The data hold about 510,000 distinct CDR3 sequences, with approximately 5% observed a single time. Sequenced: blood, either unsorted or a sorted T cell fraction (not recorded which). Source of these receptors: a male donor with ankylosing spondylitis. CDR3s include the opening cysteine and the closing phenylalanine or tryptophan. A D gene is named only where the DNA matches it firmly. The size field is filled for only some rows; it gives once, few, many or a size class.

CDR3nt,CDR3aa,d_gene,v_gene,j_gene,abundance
TGTGCCAGCGCTAGCGTAGGAGAGACCCAGTACTTC,CASASVGETQYF,-,TRBV6-6,TRBJ2-5,many
TGTGCCAGCAGCTTAGCGCGGGGGTCAGATACGCAGTATTTT,CASSLARGSDTQYF,TRBD2,TRBV7-2,TRBJ2-3,few
TGTGCCAGCAGTTCCCCGGGACTAGCGGGAGACACCGGGGAGCTGTTTTTT,CASSSPGLAGDTGELFF,TRBD2,TRBV12-3/TRBV12-4,TRBJ2-2,few
TGCAGCGCCCGGGACCCCGAGGCCCAGTACTTC,CSARDPEAQYF,-,TRBV29-1,TRBJ2-5,many
TGTGCCAGCAGACCGGGACACAGGATTGAGAACTATGGCTACACCTTC,CASRPGHRIENYGYTF,-,TRBV27,TRBJ1-2,-
TGCAGTGCTAGAGATCCATTGACAGGGAAGGGAACAGATACGCAGTATTTT,CSARDPLTGKGTDTQYF,TRBD1,TRBV20-1,TRBJ2-3,many
TGTGCCAGCAGTTTCGAAGGACGAAACACCATATATTTT,CASSFEGRNTIYF,-,TRBV28,TRBJ1-3,few
TGTGCCAGCAGTCCTCGTCGGGGAGGTGGGGCCAACGTCCTGACTTTC,CASSPRRGGGANVLTF,-,TRBV6-1,TRBJ2-6,once
TGTGCCAGCAGCTTAGGCCGAACGAACTACGAGCAGTACTTC,CASSLGRTNYEQYF,-,TRBV7-8,TRBJ2-7,-
TGCAGTGCCTCAGAGCCATCGGGGATGAACACTGAAGCTTTCTTT,CSASEPSGMNTEAFF,-,TRBV20-1,TRBJ1-1,many
TGCGCCAGCAGCGGTTACAGGGGGCTTGGAACTGAAGCTTTCTTT,CASSGYRGLGTEAFF,TRBD1,TRBV4-3,TRBJ1-1,many
TGCGCCAGCAGCCCAGTCAAGGGGGGCAACACTGAAGCTTTCTTT,CASSPVKGGNTEAFF,-,TRBV4-3,TRBJ1-1,many
TGTGCCAGCTCACCGATTGGGACTGCCGATGGCTACACCTTC,CASSPIGTADGYTF,-,TRBV18,TRBJ1-2,-
TGTGCCAGCAGCTTAACAGGTGTTTACACTGAAGCTTTCTTT,CASSLTGVYTEAFF,-,TRBV5-6,TRBJ1-1,many
TGTGCCAGCAGTTACAGGCTTACTGCAGAGACCCAGTACTTC,CASSYRLTAETQYF,-,TRBV6-1,TRBJ2-5,many
TGCAGCGTCCGGACAGGCATGAACACTGAAGCTTTCTTT,CSVRTGMNTEAFF,TRBD1,TRBV29-1,TRBJ1-1,many
TGCGCCAGCAGCTTGCAGGGACAGGGGGCCGTCTACGAGCAGTACTTC,CASSLQGQGAVYEQYF,TRBD1,TRBV5-1,TRBJ2-7,many